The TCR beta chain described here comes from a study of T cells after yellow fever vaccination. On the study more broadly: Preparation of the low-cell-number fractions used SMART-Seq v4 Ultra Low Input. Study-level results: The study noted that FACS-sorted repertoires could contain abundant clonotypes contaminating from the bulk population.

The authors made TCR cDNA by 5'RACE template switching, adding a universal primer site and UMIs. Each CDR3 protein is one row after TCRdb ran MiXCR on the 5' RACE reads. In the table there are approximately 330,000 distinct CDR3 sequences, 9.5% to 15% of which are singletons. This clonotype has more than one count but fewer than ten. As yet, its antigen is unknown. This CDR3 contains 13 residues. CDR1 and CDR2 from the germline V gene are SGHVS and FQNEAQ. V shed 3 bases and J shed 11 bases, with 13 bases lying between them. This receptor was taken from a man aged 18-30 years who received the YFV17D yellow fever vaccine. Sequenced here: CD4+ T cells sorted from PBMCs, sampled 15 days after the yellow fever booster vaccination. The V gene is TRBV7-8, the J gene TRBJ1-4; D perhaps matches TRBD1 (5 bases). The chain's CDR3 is CASSFLASGKLFF. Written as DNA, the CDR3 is TGTGCCAGCAGCTTTCTGGCCTCAGGGAAACTGTTTTTT.